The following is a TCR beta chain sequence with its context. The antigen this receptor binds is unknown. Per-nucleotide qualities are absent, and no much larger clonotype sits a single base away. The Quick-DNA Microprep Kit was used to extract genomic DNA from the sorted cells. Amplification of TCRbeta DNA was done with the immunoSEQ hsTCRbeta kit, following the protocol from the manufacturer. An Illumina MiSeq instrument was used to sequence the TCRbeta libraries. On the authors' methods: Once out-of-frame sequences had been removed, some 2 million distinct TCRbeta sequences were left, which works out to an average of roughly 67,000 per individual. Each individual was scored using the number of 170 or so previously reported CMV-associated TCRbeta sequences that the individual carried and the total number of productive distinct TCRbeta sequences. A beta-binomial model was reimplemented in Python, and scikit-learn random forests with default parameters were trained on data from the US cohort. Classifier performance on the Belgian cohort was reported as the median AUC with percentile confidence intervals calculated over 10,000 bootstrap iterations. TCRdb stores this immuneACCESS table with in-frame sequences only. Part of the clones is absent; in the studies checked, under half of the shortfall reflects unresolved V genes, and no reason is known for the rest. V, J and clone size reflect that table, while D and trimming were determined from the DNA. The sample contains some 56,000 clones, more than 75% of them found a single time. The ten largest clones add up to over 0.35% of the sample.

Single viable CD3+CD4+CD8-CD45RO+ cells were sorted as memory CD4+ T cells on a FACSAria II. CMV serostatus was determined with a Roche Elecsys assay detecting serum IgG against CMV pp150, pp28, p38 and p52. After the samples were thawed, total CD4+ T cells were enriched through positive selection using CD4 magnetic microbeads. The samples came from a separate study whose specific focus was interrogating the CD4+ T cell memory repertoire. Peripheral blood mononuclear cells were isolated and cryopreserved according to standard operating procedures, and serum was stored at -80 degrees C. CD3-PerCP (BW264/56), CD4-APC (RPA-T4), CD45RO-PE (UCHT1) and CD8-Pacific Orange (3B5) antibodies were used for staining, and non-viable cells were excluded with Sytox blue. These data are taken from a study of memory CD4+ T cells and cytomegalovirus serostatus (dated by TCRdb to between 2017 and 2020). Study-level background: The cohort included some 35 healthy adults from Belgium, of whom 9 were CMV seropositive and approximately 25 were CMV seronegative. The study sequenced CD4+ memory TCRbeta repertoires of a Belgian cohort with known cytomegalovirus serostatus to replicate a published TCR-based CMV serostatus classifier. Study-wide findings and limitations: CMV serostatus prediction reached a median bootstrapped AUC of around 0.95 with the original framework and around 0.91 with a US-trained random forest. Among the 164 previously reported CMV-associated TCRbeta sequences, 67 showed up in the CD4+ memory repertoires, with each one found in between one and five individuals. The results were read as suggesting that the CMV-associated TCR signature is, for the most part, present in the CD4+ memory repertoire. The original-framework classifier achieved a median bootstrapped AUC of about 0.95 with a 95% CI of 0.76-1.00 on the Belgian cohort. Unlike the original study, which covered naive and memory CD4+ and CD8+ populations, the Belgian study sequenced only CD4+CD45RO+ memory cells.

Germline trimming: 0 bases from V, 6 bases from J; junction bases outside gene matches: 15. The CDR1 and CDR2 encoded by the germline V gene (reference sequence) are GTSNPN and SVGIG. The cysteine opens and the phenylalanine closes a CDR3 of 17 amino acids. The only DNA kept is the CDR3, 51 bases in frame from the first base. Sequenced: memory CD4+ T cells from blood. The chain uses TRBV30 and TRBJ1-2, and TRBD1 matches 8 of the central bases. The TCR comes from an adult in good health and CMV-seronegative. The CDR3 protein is CAWSVPLGQGGKDGYTF. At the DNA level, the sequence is TGTGCCTGGAGTGTACCCCTCGGACAGGGCGGTAAGGATGGCTACACCTTC.